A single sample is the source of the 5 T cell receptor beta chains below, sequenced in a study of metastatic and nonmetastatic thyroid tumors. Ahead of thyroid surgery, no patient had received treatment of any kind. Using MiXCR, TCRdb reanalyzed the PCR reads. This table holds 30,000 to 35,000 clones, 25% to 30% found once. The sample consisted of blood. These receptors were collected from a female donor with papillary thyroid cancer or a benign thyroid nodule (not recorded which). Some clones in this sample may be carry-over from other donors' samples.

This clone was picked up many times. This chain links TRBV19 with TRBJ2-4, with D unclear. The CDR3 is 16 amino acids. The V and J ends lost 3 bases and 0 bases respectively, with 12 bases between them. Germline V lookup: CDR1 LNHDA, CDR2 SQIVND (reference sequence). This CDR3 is CASSMLVSLAKNIQYF. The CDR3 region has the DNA TGTGCCAGTAGTATGCTGGTCTCTTTAGCCAAAAACATTCAGTACTTC.

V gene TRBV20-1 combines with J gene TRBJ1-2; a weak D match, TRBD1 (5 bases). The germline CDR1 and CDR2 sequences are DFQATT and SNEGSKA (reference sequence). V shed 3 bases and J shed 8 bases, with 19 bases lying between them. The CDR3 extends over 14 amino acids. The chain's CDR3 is CSASLPVGTGGYTF. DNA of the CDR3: TGCAGTGCTAGCCTTCCGGTAGGGACGGGGGGCTACACCTTC.

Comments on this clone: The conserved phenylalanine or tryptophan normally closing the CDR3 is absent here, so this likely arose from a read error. The CDR3 loop is CASSKALNTEAFL. CDR3 sequence (DNA): TGTGCCAGCTCCAAAGCTTTGAACACTGAAGCTTTCTTA. The chain has TRBV12-3 or TRBV12-4 and TRBJ1-1, with unresolved D. The CDR3 loop spans 13 amino acids. V gave up 8 bases and J gave up 0 bases, with 10 bases separating them.

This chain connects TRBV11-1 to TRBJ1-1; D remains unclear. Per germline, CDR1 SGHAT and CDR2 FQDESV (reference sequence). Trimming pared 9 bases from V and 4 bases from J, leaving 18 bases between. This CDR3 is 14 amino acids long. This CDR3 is CASSPPPVTTEAFF. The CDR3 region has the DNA TGTGCCAGTAGCCCCCCCCCAGTGACCACTGAAGCTTTCTTT.

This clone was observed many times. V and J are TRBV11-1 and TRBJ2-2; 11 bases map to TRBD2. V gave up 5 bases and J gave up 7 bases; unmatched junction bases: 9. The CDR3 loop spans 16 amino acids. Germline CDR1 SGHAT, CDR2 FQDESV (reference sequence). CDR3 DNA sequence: TGTGCCAGCAGCCCAACTAGCGGGAGTCGAGGCGGGGAGCTGTTTTTT. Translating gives CASSPTSGSRGGELFF.